These 2 T cell receptor beta chains originate from one sample sequenced in a study of OX40 agonist ivuxolimab in advanced cancers. Measured with immunoSEQ multiplex PCR; TCRdb has only the in-frame clones, and not every one. The sample has tens of thousands of clones; 80% to 90% are singletons. The sample here was CD4+ or CD8+ T cells sorted from blood, taken in a trial of the OX40 agonist ivuxolimab. Source of these receptors: an adult with an advanced solid tumor such as melanoma, head and neck, liver or kidney cancer.

The CDR3 nucleotides read TGTGCCAGCTACCTTGGCCTAGGACTAGCGGGAAACAATGAGCAGTTCTTC. This gives the protein CASYLGLGLAGNNEQFF. The V gene is TRBV7-9, the J gene TRBJ2-1; 12 nucleotides match TRBD2. V was pared by 8 bases and J by 5 bases, with 13 bases of the junction left unmatched. Germline V gene sequence: CDR1 SEHNR, CDR2 FQNEAQ (reference sequence). This CDR3 has 17 residues.

The chain is built from TRBV7-9 and TRBJ2-5; TRBD1 matches at 10 bases. CDR1 and CDR2 from the germline V gene are SEHNR and FQNEAQ (reference sequence). The ends lost 5 bases at V and 5 bases at J; junction bases unmatched: 8. The CDR3 totals 15 residues. For the CDR3, the DNA is TGTGCCAGCAGCACTCGACAGGGGGCTAGGGAGACCCAGTACTTC. It specifies CASSTRQGARETQYF.